This T cell receptor beta chain was sequenced in a study of siplizumab effects on memory and regulatory T cells. General study points: Controls had approximately 26% Treg-derived mappable alloreactive CD4+ clones on average, versus approximately 70% with siplizumab. Contribution to the alloresponse seemed major for naive T cells, which also seemed more diverse than memory cells.

CDR3 size: 18 residues. Germline CDR1 reads LGHNA; CDR2 reads YNFKEQ. Trimming cost V 0 bases and J 3 bases; bases outside gene matches: 8. On this clone itself: Its antigen is still unknown.

Sequenced by immunoSEQ multiplex PCR; TCRdb stores in-frame clones only, minus some. The sample has approximately 40,000 clones, about 89% seen once; the top ten hold less than 0.3%. The chain couples TRBV4-2 to TRBJ1-3; 10 bases match TRBD1. The sequenced sample was naive CD4+ T cells sorted from blood. This TCR was sampled from a human donor in good health. The CDR3 protein is CASSQDTGTGVGGNTIYF. The CDR3 region has the DNA TGTGCCAGCAGCCAAGACACGGGGACAGGGGTCGGTGGAAACACCATATATTTT.